This T cell receptor (beta chain) was observed in a study of cytomegalovirus exposure and HLA in healthy donors. Study conclusions and caveats: The study recorded some 160 TCR beta chains that were cytomegalovirus-associated.

The germline CDR1 and CDR2 sequences are SGHRS and YFSETQ. CDR3 length: 16 residues. V was clipped by 0 bases and J by 1 base, with 14 bases between them. On this clone: Antigen: not known.

The PCR employed 60 Vbeta primers together with 13 Jbeta primers. Using immunoSEQ multiplex PCR, the repertoire was profiled, and TCRdb retains in-frame clones only, with some absent. The profile shows about 150,000 clones, about 70% of them singletons. The sequence came from a woman aged 40 to 50 in good health and CMV-seronegative. The chain carries TRBV5-1 and TRBJ2-7, with TRBD2 as a possible D gene (6 bases). The specimen was PBMCs. DNA of the CDR3: TGCGCCAGCAGCTTGGGGGGCCAGGGAGGATCCTACGAGCAGTACTTC. Translation gives CASSLGGQGGSYEQYF.